This TCR beta chain was found in a study of persistence of HIV-infected CD4 T cells. For the study at large: Anti-CD3/anti-CD28 stimulation activated a higher proportion of cells than antigen stimulation, with lower memory fraction. Whole-study results and caveats: Degenerate expanded CDR3beta sequences were enriched among CMV- and Gag-responding cells.

As concerns this clone: Antigen: not known.

The libraries were made with immunoSEQ version 4 in survey mode. Using immunoSEQ multiplex PCR, the repertoire was profiled, and TCRdb retains in-frame clones only, with some absent. Of about 45,000 clones in the sample, 88% were seen once. Nonspecific anti-CD3/anti-CD28 bead stimulation represents the broad CD4+ T cell repertoire. Responding CD4+ T cells were sorted by upregulation of both CD40 ligand and CD69. Donors had CD4+ T cell counts above 400 cells/uL and were CMV-seropositive. For about 20 hours, CD8-depleted PBMCs received anti-CD28/CD49d costimulation, a CD40-blocking antibody and enfuvirtide. The specimen was CD4+ T cells sorted from PBMCs after 18-hour stimulation, collected from a patient who received antiretroviral therapy. This clonotype originated in an adult woman with HIV who was CMV-seropositive.

CDR3 region: CASSSGTRGNEQFF. CDR3 in DNA: TGCGCCAGCAGCTCCGGGACCCGGGGGAATGAGCAGTTCTTC. V usage is TRBV5-1 and J usage is TRBJ2-1; possibly TRBD2 for D (6 bases). V lost 3 bases and J lost 7, with 14 bases in between. Looked up from germline, CDR1 is SGHRS and CDR2 is YFSETQ. The CDR3 extends over 14 amino acids.